This entry concerns a single T cell receptor (beta chain). It has no known antigen specificity. No clone much larger than this one lies a single base away; base qualities are absent. The data stem from a study of blood T cell repertoires in COVID-19 (dated by TCRdb to about 2020). In the study overall: Samples covering the acute and convalescent phases of COVID-19 were provided by collaborators in the United States, Italy and Spain. The material from the prospective study consisted of cDNA or gDNA derived from T cells, B-cell-depleted T cells, or PBMCs. Subjects who had been exposed to COVID-19, were actively infected with it, or had recovered from it provided the deeply sampled blood TCRbeta repertoires that made up the dataset. The repertoires were made available in a free public database intended to serve as a resource for research on the immune response to SARS-CoV-2. Samples were obtained from the ongoing ImmuneRACE study (first 160 participants) and from 1,254 subjects provided by 6 global collaborators. A de-identified subject ID, COVID-19 status, age in years and sex were almost always included in the sample metadata. Where HLA class I and class II types were available, the types were taken from metadata supplied by the sample provider, not from assay-based typing. Study-level results and caveats: How much clinical and demographic metadata was included differed by source and by participant, and the metadata was provided uncurated.

Each collaborating institution followed its own protocols to collect whole blood in K2EDTA tubes. Collaborator samples were shipped for TCRbeta analysis as frozen whole blood, isolated PBMCs, or DNA extracted from either sample type. TCRbeta CDR3 regions were amplified from genomic DNA using the immunoSEQ Assay, a bias-controlled multiplex PCR. The paper's data handling went like this. The number of nucleated cells in each sample was estimated from the amplification of reference gene primers within the assay. To quantify the absolute abundance of each unique TCRbeta CDR3 rearrangement, sequence reads were collapsed and filtered. For each sample, productive Simpson clonality was calculated by taking the square root of Simpson's diversity index across productive rearrangements. TCRdb mirrors the immuneACCESS table, restricted to in-frame sequences. Some clones are absent from its copies; in checked studies, under half trace to an unresolved V gene, and the reason for the others is unknown. V and J calls plus clone size are reproduced from that table; the DNA served to infer D and trimming. Within this sample are around 180,000 clones, with roughly 85% of them counted one time only. The ten top clones hold 4.5% to 5.5% of the sample.

V trim: 0 bases; J trim: 5 bases; unmatched bases: 4. Reading the germline V gene (reference sequence) gives CDR1 LNHNV and CDR2 YYDKDF. Taken from cysteine to phenylalanine, the CDR3 has 16 residues. Here the CDR3 DNA is all that survives: 48 bases in frame from base 1. The receptor chain draws on TRBV15 and TRBJ2-1; 10 bases in between match TRBD1. This TCR was recovered from a woman between 25 and 40 years old with acute or convalescent COVID-19. The sequenced sample was peripheral blood. The CDR3 in this case is CATSRDSGTGDNEQFF. The nucleotide sequence is TGTGCCACCAGCAGAGATTCAGGGACAGGGGACAATGAGCAGTTCTTC.